The clone carrying this T cell receptor (beta chain) was detected only a few times. Its antigen is undetermined. The V end lost 4 bases, the J end lost 4 bases, and 13 bases lay between the germline ends. Germline V lookup: CDR1 MGHRA, CDR2 YSYEKL. CDR3 size: 15 residues. Primers for the PCR totalled 60 Vbeta and 13 Jbeta. TCRdb's table, derived via immunoSEQ multiplex PCR, lists solely in-frame clones and lacks some. The sample records tens of thousands of clones, 65% to 70% being singletons. The sample comes from a study of cytomegalovirus exposure and HLA in healthy donors. Study-wide context: Of all 380 or so donors who were genotyped, roughly 85% belonged to the Caucasian-associated ancestry cluster. Study observations and caveats: In a later analysis, TCR beta V- and J-gene trimming was associated with a missense DCLRE1C variant.

This rearrangement joins TRBV4-1 to TRBJ1-4; weak D call: TRBD1 (5 bases). Specimen: PBMCs. The clonotype was recovered from a male donor in good health and CMV-seropositive. The CDR3 bases are TGCGCCAGCAGCCCCCAGGGAGGTCGTAATGAAAAACTGTTTTTT. Translating gives CASSPQGGRNEKLFF.